The clone carrying this T cell receptor (beta chain) was detected only once. Its antigen is not known. The data are from a study of long-term antiretroviral therapy in people with HIV. Study observations and caveats: Repertoires from HIV showed CDR3 length ranges narrower than those of controls. The data indicate that diversity increased after ART but remained below transplant donor controls.

The libraries were made with immunoSEQ v3.0 at survey level. Data came from immunoSEQ multiplex PCR; TCRdb stores just in-frame clones and leaves some out. The table includes some 20,000 clones, roughly nine tenths detected once. The length of the CDR3 is 17 residues. V was pared by 3 bases and J by 0 bases, with 11 bases of the junction left unmatched. In germline, CDR1 is MNHNS, CDR2 SASEGT. The content of samples before DNA extraction was roughly 0.95-10 million cryopreserved PBMC. The sample consisted of unsorted PBMCs, taken 0.5 years after starting antiretroviral therapy. The chain couples TRBV6-1 to TRBJ2-7; 7 nucleotides agree with TRBD1. The sequence was obtained from a middle-aged man with HIV. CDR3 in DNA: TGTGCCAGCAGTGACCGACAGGGCCCTATTAGCTCCTACGAGCAGTACTTC. This translates into CASSDRQGPISSYEQYF.